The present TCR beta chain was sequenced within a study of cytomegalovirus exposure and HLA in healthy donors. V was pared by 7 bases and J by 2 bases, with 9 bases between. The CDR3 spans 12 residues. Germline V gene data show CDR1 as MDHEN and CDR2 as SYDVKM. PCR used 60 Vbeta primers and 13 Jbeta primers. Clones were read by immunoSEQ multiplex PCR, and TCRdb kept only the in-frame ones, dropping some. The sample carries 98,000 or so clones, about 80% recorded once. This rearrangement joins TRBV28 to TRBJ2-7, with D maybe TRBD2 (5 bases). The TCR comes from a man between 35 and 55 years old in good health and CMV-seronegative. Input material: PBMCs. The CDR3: CASTGKPYEQYF. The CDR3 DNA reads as TGTGCCAGCACGGGAAAGCCCTACGAGCAGTACTTC.